This T cell receptor beta chain was sequenced in a study of T cell responses to AZD1222 COVID-19 vaccine. In the study overall: Second-dose groups at about 4 or about 12 weeks were pooled.

This clone was detected only a few times. Its antigen is not identified. Generated by immunoSEQ multiplex PCR, the TCRdb table keeps only in-frame clones and is missing some. The sample holds under 130,000 clones; roughly 87% are singletons and the top ten take about 5%. Study outcomes and limitations: Per reports, nearly half of all spike-specific TCRs target regions that are unmutated in variants. The number of AZD1222 recipients seropositive at baseline was only 6 or 7. Donors were largely white British and mainly female; clonal diversity was possibly underestimated.

Germline loops: CDR1 SGDLS, CDR2 YYNGEE. This CDR3 comprises 15 residues. Trimming cost V 2 bases and J 3 bases; bases outside gene matches: 3. This specimen consisted of peripheral blood, obtained on day 0 of AZD1222 vaccination. This TCR derives from an adult in good health. The V and J genes are TRBV9 and TRBJ2-2, with 8 bases lining up with TRBD1. The CDR3 here is CASSVRTGYTGELFF. CDR3 sequence (DNA): TGTGCCAGCAGCGTTCGGACAGGGTACACCGGGGAGCTGTTTTTT. The complete variable domain, with remaining parts taken from reference TRBV9 and TRBJ2-2, reads DSGVTQTPKHLITATGQRVTLRCSPRSGDLSVYWYQQSLDQGLQFLIQYYNGEERAKGNILERFSAQQFPDLHSELNLSSLELGDSALYFCASSVRTGYTGELFFGEGSRLTVL.